The 7 T cell receptor beta chains given below trace back to one sample, sequenced in a study of T cell repertoires in cytomegalovirus infection. TCRdb reprocessed the reads with MiXCR, giving one entry per CDR3 protein. This sample carries 170,000 or so distinct CDR3 sequences, about 17% of them seen once, and the ten largest clones take approximately 25%. Sequencing input: CD8+ T cells from PBMCs. These receptors all come from a human donor in good health (CMV status not recorded). Some clones in this sample may be carry-over from other donors' samples.

This chain connects TRBV5-1 to TRBJ2-6; 7 bases agree with TRBD1. J gave up 2 bases and V 5 bases, and 7 bases lay outside the gene matches. The CDR3 is made up of 16 amino acids. Per germline, CDR1 SGHRS and CDR2 YFSETQ. The CDR3 loop reads CASRPSTGAGANVLTF. The DNA for the CDR3 is TGCGCCAGCAGACCCTCCACAGGGGCTGGGGCCAACGTCCTGACTTTC. Complete variable domain (other parts from reference TRBV5-1 and TRBJ2-6): KAGVTQTPRYLIKTRGQQVTLSCSPISGHRSVSWYQQTPGQGLQFLFEYFSETQRNKGNFPGRFSGRQFSNSRSEMNVSTLELGDSALYLCASRPSTGAGANVLTFGAGSRLTVL.

This clonotype occurred a few times. V is TRBV28 and J is TRBJ1-4, with D possibly matching TRBD1 (5 bases). The CDR3 is 14 amino acids. V was shortened by 3 bases and J by 8 bases, with 13 bases between the two germline ends. Germline V gene data show CDR1 as MDHEN and CDR2 as SYDVKM. Here the CDR3 reads CASSLPGSGEKLFF. The CDR3 DNA reads as TGTGCCAGCAGTTTGCCAGGGTCTGGCGAAAAACTGTTTTTT. The full variable domain, its missing parts supplied by reference TRBV28 and TRBJ1-4, is DVKVTQSSRYLVKRTGEKVFLECVQDMDHENMFWYRQDPGLGLRLIYFSYDVKMKEKGDIPEGYSVSREKKERFSLILESASTNQTSMYLCASSLPGSGEKLFFGSGTQLSVL.

This clonotype has just a few counts. V is TRBV13 and J is TRBJ2-5; TRBD1 matches at 7 bases. Germline V CDR1 and CDR2: PRHDT, FYEKMQ (reference sequence). The CDR3 is 14 residues long. V was pared by 8 bases and J by 2 bases, with 8 bases of the junction left unmatched. CDR3 coding DNA: TGTGCCAGCGACCTGACAGGGCTACAAGAGACCCAGTACTTC. This translates into CASDLTGLQETQYF.

The chain carries TRBV3-1 and TRBJ2-1; 8 nucleotides align to TRBD2. The ends lost 4 bases at V and 4 bases at J; junction bases unmatched: 9. From germline, CDR1 is LGHDT and CDR2 YNNKEL (reference sequence). The CDR3 loop spans 16 amino acids. The CDR3 sequence: CASSRTGLALYNEQFF. The CDR3 DNA reads as TGTGCCAGCAGCCGGACCGGACTAGCTTTATACAATGAGCAGTTCTTC.

The chain couples TRBV7-9 to TRBJ2-7, with 10 bases lining up with TRBD1. Germline V gene lookup returns CDR1 SEHNR and CDR2 FQNEAQ (reference sequence). The CDR3 covers 16 residues. The V gene end was trimmed by 5 bases and the J gene end by 1 base; junction bases not matched to a gene: 8. CDR3 bases: TGTGCCAGCAGCCCTTCCGTGGACAGGGGGTCCTACGAGCAGTACTTC. It specifies CASSPSVDRGSYEQYF.

This clonotype was observed a handful of times. The rearrangement uses TRBV27 and TRBJ2-1, with TRBD2 matching 12 bases. This CDR3 is 18 amino acids long. Germline V lookup: CDR1 MNHEY, CDR2 SMNVEV (reference sequence). Losses at the gene ends were 8 bases for V and 3 bases for J; bases not matched to a gene: 14. For the CDR3, the DNA is TGTGCCAGCTTACCTCGGGCTAGCGGGGGGGCCAGCTACAATGAGCAGTTCTTC. Translating gives CASLPRASGGASYNEQFF.

V usage is TRBV7-9 and J usage is TRBJ2-3; TRBD1 agrees at 7 bases. This CDR3 contains 19 residues. V was pared by 4 bases and J by 0 bases, with 16 bases of the junction left unmatched. CDR1 is SEHNR, CDR2 FQNEAQ, per germline (reference sequence). As DNA, the CDR3 is TGTGCCAGCAGCTCGAACGACAGGGTCGTCTCTTCTAGCACAGATACGCAGTATTTT. It codes for CASSSNDRVVSSSTDTQYF.